Here is one TCR beta chain with its context. Other DNA variants within this sample encode the same CDR3. Repertoires were generated with immunoSEQ multiplex PCR, while TCRdb's copy carries only in-frame clones and drops some. The data hold 300,000 or so clones, with roughly 90% observed a single time. Looked up from germline, CDR1 is LNHDA and CDR2 is SQIVND (reference sequence). The V and J ends lost 3 bases and 7 bases respectively, with 7 bases between them. CDR3 size: 12 residues. The data stem from a study of blood T cell repertoires in COVID-19. Study information: Material from acute and convalescent COVID-19 was sourced from the United States, Italy and Spain.

The source is a man between 18 and 29 years old who had recovered from COVID-19. Sequencing input: peripheral blood. The rearrangement uses TRBV19 and TRBJ1-5; D might be TRBD1 (5 bases). CDR3 nucleotides: TGTGCCAGTAGTATTGGGGGGCAGCCCCAGCATTTT. It is translated as CASSIGGQPQHF. The full variable domain, rest sourced from reference TRBV19 and TRBJ1-5, is DGGITQSPKYLFRKEGQNVTLSCEQNLNHDAMYWYRQDPGQGLRLIYYSQIVNDFQKGDIAEGYSVSREKKESFPLTVTSAQKNPTAFYLCASSIGGQPQHFGDGTRLSIL.